This T cell receptor (beta chain) was profiled in a study of T cell repertoires in cytomegalovirus infection. Overall study context: A matching HLA type, together with CMV infection, was signaled by public TCR beta signatures. Study results and limitations: Cumulative frequency of public TCR beta families picked out carriers of CMV plus the relevant HLA. Clonotypes of TCR beta that were HLA-C-restricted and CMV-specific dominated the ex vivo response.

Per the germline V gene, CDR1 is MDHEN and CDR2 is SYDVKM. CDR3 length equals 16 residues. Trimming removed 5 bases from V and 2 bases from J; junction bases left unmatched: 8. TCRdb independently ran MiXCR on the reads; one entry per CDR3 protein. Of around 260,000 distinct CDR3 sequences in the sample, about a quarter are singletons; the top ten hold roughly 13%. This clonotype was seen a handful of times. Its antigen is unidentified. The receptor comes from a human donor in good health (CMV status not recorded). Some clones in this sample may be carry-over from other donors' samples. The chain carries TRBV28 and TRBJ1-4, with 7 bases lining up with TRBD1. Sequenced input: PBMCs. Here the CDR3 reads CASSPFDRVTNEKLFF. The CDR3 DNA is TGTGCCAGCAGTCCTTTCGACAGGGTCACTAATGAAAAACTGTTTTTT.